This T cell receptor (beta chain) was recovered during a study of graft-versus-host responses after intestinal transplantation. Notes on the study in general: Recipient bone marrow held GvH clones, some seen earlier in ileum or blood.

Produced via immunoSEQ multiplex PCR; TCRdb's table is partial and in-frame only. The sample holds about 15,000 clones, about two fifths seen once. Within the sample, this clone is medium-sized. The V gene lost 3 bases and the J gene lost 2 bases, with 8 bases spanning the gap. Germline CDR1 and CDR2: SEHNR and FQNEAQ (reference sequence). This CDR3 has 13 amino acids. Irradiated, violet-dye-labeled stimulator cells, approximately 200,000 in number, were plated with approximately 200,000 CFSE-labeled responder cells. The genes are TRBV7-9 and TRBJ2-7; perhaps TRBD1 as D (5 bases). This TCR derives from a human patient who received an intestinal transplant. Sequenced material: alloreactive CD8+ T cells from a mixed lymphocyte reaction culture, taken before intestinal transplant. Subset reported: CFSE-low proliferating T cells sorted from approximately six-day pre-transplant mixed lymphocyte reaction (GvH or HvG direction). CDR3 protein: CASSFVGAYEQYF. CDR3 nucleotide sequence: TGTGCCAGCAGCTTTGTAGGGGCCTACGAGCAGTACTTC.